This passage covers 24 T cell receptor beta chains from one sample sequenced in a study of shared clonotypes between healthy human individuals (dated by TCRdb to 2018 to 2020). Receptor libraries were prepared by the immunoSEQ multiplex PCR assay. Imported from immuneACCESS, the table was reduced by TCRdb to in-frame sequences with V and J called. These copies leave out some clones; in studies compared against another copy, an unresolved V gene accounts for under half, and the cause of the remainder is not known. In all, the sample holds approximately 2,000,000 clones, and 92% of those were seen once. 0.3% to 0.45% of the sample lies in the top ten. The sample was naive CD4+ T cells from PBMCs. This sample's cell subset or site label indicates: CD45RA+ positively selected. These TCRs come from a man aged 18 to 30 in good health. Some clones in this sample may be carry-over from other donors' samples.

The V and J genes are TRBV7-2 and TRBJ1-1, with a weak D call TRBD1 (5 bases). Germline V gene sequence: CDR1 SGHTA, CDR2 FQGNSA. Between the trimmed V and J ends, which lost 0 bases and 4 bases, there was a span of 9 bases. CDR3 length: 14 residues. This CDR3 is CASSLAWGSTEAFF. The CDR3, as DNA: TGTGCCAGCAGCTTAGCGTGGGGGAGCACTGAAGCTTTCTTT.

V and J are TRBV18 and TRBJ2-4; 12 bases align to TRBD2. The germline V gene has CDR1 KGHSH and CDR2 LQKENI. The V and J ends lost 3 bases and 3 bases, in that order; junction bases with no gene match: 15. CDR3 size: 20 residues. The CDR3 reads CASSPQMTSGRDWGKNIQYF. Written as DNA, the CDR3 is TGTGCCAGCTCACCCCAAATGACTAGCGGGAGAGATTGGGGCAAAAACATTCAGTACTTC.

The chain employs TRBV5-8 and TRBJ2-1; TRBD2 agrees at 9 bases. Germline V CDR1 and CDR2: SGHTS, YDEGEE. The V and J ends lost 0 bases and 8 bases, in that order; junction bases with no gene match: 6. CDR3 length equals 15 residues. CDR3 in amino acids: CASSLGLAGEDEQFF. The CDR3 DNA reads TGTGCCAGCAGCTTGGGGTTAGCGGGAGAGGATGAGCAGTTCTTC.

The chain joins TRBV7-9 to TRBJ2-1, with TRBD2 matching 10 bases. The J segment lost 7 bases and the V segment lost 1 base, leaving 4 bases of the junction unmatched. The CDR3 has 15 amino acids. Germline V CDR1 and CDR2: SEHNR, FQNEAQ (reference sequence). Here the CDR3 DNA reads TGTGCCAGCAGCTTAGGAGCGGGAGGGCAGAATGAGCAGTTCTTC. Encoded protein: CASSLGAGGQNEQFF.

The chain recombines TRBV4-3 with TRBJ2-7, with TRBD1 as a possible D gene (6 bases). CDR3 length: 15 residues. The germline V and J ends were trimmed by 1 base and 1 base, with 11 bases remaining between them. Germline CDR1 reads LGHNA; CDR2 reads YSLEER. The CDR3 DNA reads TGCGCCAGCAGCCAAGGATTGGACAGTTCCTACGAGCAGTACTTC. Its protein product is CASSQGLDSSYEQYF.

A word on this clone: Other DNA sequences from this sample encode an identical CDR3 as well. The chain combines TRBV4-3 with TRBJ2-5, with 11 nucleotides matching TRBD2. V shed 1 base and J 1 base; nucleotides not matched to a gene: 2. Germline V gives CDR1 LGHNA, CDR2 YSLEER. The CDR3 totals 16 residues. CDR3 region: CASSQGLAGGQETQYF. CDR3 DNA sequence: TGCGCCAGCAGCCAAGGGCTAGCGGGAGGCCAAGAGACCCAGTACTTC.

CDR3 sequence: CASSSYTGLRFYEQYF. CDR3 sequence (DNA): TGTGCCAGCAGTTCTTATACAGGACTTCGATTCTACGAGCAGTACTTC. This rearrangement joins TRBV28 to TRBJ2-7; D is perhaps TRBD1 or TRBD2 (5 bases each). Per the germline V gene, CDR1 is MDHEN and CDR2 is SYDVKM. CDR3 length equals 16 residues. Trimming took 4 bases from V and 3 from J, leaving 19 bases between them.

V gene TRBV9 combines with J gene TRBJ2-2, with 11 bases aligning to TRBD2. V shed 2 bases, J shed 0 bases, and the junction held 0 bases outside the gene matches. CDR3 length equals 16 residues. CDR1 is SGDLS, CDR2 YYNGEE, per germline. The CDR3 is CASSVTSGTNTGELFF. DNA of the CDR3: TGTGCCAGCAGCGTGACTAGCGGGACGAACACCGGGGAGCTGTTTTTT.

This chain uses TRBV6-1 with TRBJ2-7; D is possibly TRBD1 (5 bases). Trimming removed 5 bases from V and 6 bases from J, with 14 bases in between. CDR1 MNHNS and CDR2 SASEGT come from the germline V gene. The CDR3 has 13 residues. As DNA, the CDR3 is TGTGCCAGCAGTACCCAGAGACAGACCGAGCAGTACTTC. It codes for CASSTQRQTEQYF.

The gene calls are TRBV11-2 and TRBJ2-5; 11 nucleotides match TRBD2. V shed 5 bases and J 4 bases; nucleotides not matched to a gene: 6. CDR1 is SGHAT and CDR2 is FQNNGV in the germline V gene. The length of the CDR3 is 15 residues. In DNA form, the CDR3 reads TGTGCCAGCAGCCCTCTAGCGGGAGGAGGAGAGACCCAGTACTTC. It translates to CASSPLAGGGETQYF. Filled out from reference TRBV11-2 and TRBJ2-5, the complete variable domain reads EAGVAQSPRYKIIEKRQSVAFWCNPISGHATLYWYQQILGQGPKLLIQFQNNGVVDDSQLPKDRFSAERLKGVDSTLKIQPAKLEDSAVYLCASSPLAGGGETQYFGPGTRLLVL.

The rearrangement uses TRBV9 and TRBJ2-3; D is uncertain. The CDR3 consists of 14 residues. CDR1 is SGDLS, CDR2 YYNGEE, per germline. V lost 3 bases to trimming and J lost 1 base, with 9 bases between them. The CDR3 region is CASSERLGTDTQYF. CDR3 DNA: TGTGCCAGCAGCGAGCGACTCGGCACAGATACGCAGTATTTT.

The chain joins TRBV10-3 to TRBJ2-7; the match to TRBD1 covers 12 bases. Germline CDR1 reads ENHRY; CDR2 reads SYGVKD. This CDR3 is 19 amino acids long. V was clipped by 5 bases and J by 6 bases; unmatched bases: 20. The CDR3, as DNA: TGTGCCATCAGTTTACGTCGGGACAGGGGGCGCGTGGCTCTCGGCGAGCAGTACTTC. Translating gives CAISLRRDRGRVALGEQYF.

DNA for the CDR3: TGTGCCAGCAGCCGCCGGGGGCGCACAGATACGCAGTATTTT. Translation gives CASSRRGRTDTQYF. This chain joins TRBV7-9 and TRBJ2-3; either TRBD1 or TRBD2 may supply D (6 bases each). There are 14 residues in the CDR3. Trimming left V 5 bases short and J 1 base short, with 10 bases between. Germline CDR1 is SEHNR and CDR2 is FQNEAQ (reference sequence).

This chain joins TRBV27 and TRBJ2-3, with 7 bases matching TRBD2. This CDR3 is 15 amino acids long. The V and J ends lost 3 bases and 0 bases, in that order; junction bases with no gene match: 3. Germline CDR1 MNHEY, CDR2 SMNVEV (reference sequence). DNA of the CDR3: TGTGCCAGCAGTTTCCTAGCGGATAGCACAGATACGCAGTATTTT. Translation gives CASSFLADSTDTQYF.

The rearrangement joins TRBV28 to TRBJ2-7; D not resolved. The length of the CDR3 is 12 residues. V was cut by 7 bases and J by 4 bases, with 11 bases left in between. Germline CDR1 and CDR2: MDHEN and SYDVKM. The CDR3 coding sequence is TGTGCCAGCACCACCCTGGGATACGAGCAGTACTTC. This translates into CASTTLGYEQYF.

This clone was detected only a few times. This sequence joins TRBV10-2 and TRBJ1-1; D is undetermined. V was clipped by 6 bases and J by 1 base, with 12 bases between them. This CDR3 is built from 14 residues. CDR1 is WSHSY, CDR2 SAAADI, per germline. Written as DNA, the CDR3 is TGCGCCAGCAGGGAGGACGGGAGGAACACTGAAGCTTTCTTT. Its protein product is CASREDGRNTEAFF.

Written as DNA, the CDR3 is TGTGCCAGCAGCTTAGGCGGGACAGGGAAAGAGCCCCAGCATTTT. Its protein is CASSLGGTGKEPQHF. The rearrangement links TRBV7-2 to TRBJ1-5, with 9 bases matching TRBD1. This CDR3 region has 15 residues. Trimming cost V 1 base and J 8 bases; bases outside gene matches: 6. Germline V CDR1 and CDR2: SGHTA, FQGNSA.

This clone was seen once. This CDR3 reads CASSLSSGPQETQYF. The CDR3 DNA sequence: TGTGCCAGCAGCTTGAGTAGCGGGCCACAAGAGACCCAGTACTTC. The V gene is TRBV5-4, the J gene TRBJ2-5; 7 bases are shared with TRBD2. CDR3 length: 15 residues. Germline V lookup: CDR1 SGHNT, CDR2 YYREEE (reference sequence). Trimming took 1 base from V and 2 from J; bases not matched to a gene: 5.

The V gene is TRBV29-1, the J gene TRBJ2-7, with D possibly TRBD1 on 5 matching bases. V lost 7 bases to trimming and J lost 6 bases, with 19 bases between them. CDR1 is SQVTM, CDR2 ANQGSEA, per germline. This CDR3 is built from 13 residues. CDR3 DNA sequence: TGCAGCGCCAAGGGGATTCTCCTTCCCGAGCAGTACTTC. The encoded protein is CSAKGILLPEQYF.

V gene TRBV28 combines with J gene TRBJ1-2; TRBD1 matches at 7 bases. Trimming removed 4 bases from V and 4 bases from J; junction bases left unmatched: 6. Germline V lookup: CDR1 MDHEN, CDR2 SYDVKM. This CDR3 has 14 amino acids. The chain's CDR3 is CASSSNDRVYGYTF. The DNA of the CDR3 is TGTGCCAGCAGTTCCAACGACAGGGTCTATGGCTACACCTTC.

The chain links TRBV11-2 to TRBJ2-7, with TRBD1 matching 9 bases. J lost 3 bases, V lost 3 bases, and 9 bases had no gene match. Germline CDR1 is SGHAT and CDR2 is FQNNGV. This CDR3 comprises 16 residues. The CDR3 DNA reads TGTGCCAGCAGCTTCCCTAACAGGGGGCTAATCTACGAGCAGTACTTC. This encodes CASSFPNRGLIYEQYF.

The chain is built from TRBV6-1 and TRBJ2-7; possible D gene TRBD2, 6 bases. The V end lost 7 bases, the J end lost 1 base, and 11 bases lay between the germline ends. Per the germline V gene, CDR1 is MNHNS and CDR2 is SASEGT. The CDR3 is 13 amino acids. The CDR3 DNA follows: TGTGCCAGCATCGGGCGGGGTTCCTACGAGCAGTACTTC. Translated, it gives CASIGRGSYEQYF.

This chain connects TRBV6-1 to TRBJ2-3, with D unclear. The CDR3 covers 14 residues. The V and J ends lost 3 bases and 0 bases respectively, with 7 bases between them. Germline V CDR1 and CDR2: MNHNS, SASEGT. The CDR3 bases are TGTGCCAGCAGTGATGGAGCTAGCACAGATACGCAGTATTTT. The encoded protein is CASSDGASTDTQYF.

V usage is TRBV15 and J usage is TRBJ2-7, with D possibly called TRBD1 or TRBD2 (5 bases each). There are 15 residues in the CDR3. Per the germline V gene, CDR1 is LNHNV and CDR2 is YYDKDF (reference sequence). Trimming took off 1 base at V and 6 bases at J, with 16 bases between the two ends. Here the CDR3 DNA reads TGTGCCACCAGCAGAGCACGGGACGGATATGGCGAGCAGTACTTC. Translation: CATSRARDGYGEQYF.